Listed here is a single T cell receptor (beta chain). This entry comes from a study of blood T cells in healthy people across ages. The study drew donors from healthy Caucasian individuals in Russia aged about 6 to 100. Per-sample PBMC isolation yielded at least 7 million cells. The use of a sample-barcoded 5' primer and a J-beta primer mix characterized a second PCR of about 6 to 11 cycles. Each cDNA molecule carried a tag from a template-switch adaptor that contained 12 random nucleotides. TCRdb recomputed calls from the 5' RACE reads with MiXCR, one row per CDR3 protein. The sample includes more than 1 million distinct CDR3 sequences, under 45% seen only once; the top ten take approximately 17%. V lost 4 bases to trimming and J lost 11 bases, with 23 bases between them. The CDR3 is 15 residues long. Germline V lookup: CDR1 MNHNY, CDR2 SVGAGI (reference sequence).

The chain combines TRBV6-6 with TRBJ2-5; maybe TRBD1 (6 bases). The sample taken for sequencing was blood. This clonotype was obtained from an older woman in good health. The CDR3 protein is CASSLGGTYIYEQYF. The CDR3 nucleotides are TGTGCCAGCAGTTTAGGGGGAACCTACATCTATGAGCAGTACTTC.